This passage covers 20 T cell receptor beta chains from one sample sequenced in a study of shared T cell receptors in the human thymus. Assay: immunoSEQ multiplex PCR; the TCRdb copy retains only in-frame clones and omits some. The sample lists approximately 400,000 clones, approximately 95% occurring once. The sample comprised thymocytes. The receptors shown here come from a human donor.

The chain combines TRBV30 with TRBJ2-7; D not resolved. Trimming pared 3 bases from V and 0 bases from J, leaving 15 bases between. In germline, CDR1 is GTSNPN, CDR2 SVGIG (reference sequence). This CDR3 is built from 15 residues. The CDR3, as DNA: TGTGCCTGGAGGTTGGGCAAAAGGAGCTCCTACGAGCAGTACTTC. The encoded protein is CAWRLGKRSSYEQYF.

This chain links TRBV9 with TRBJ2-1, with 7 bases identical to TRBD2. This CDR3 contains 15 residues. After removal of 0 bases from V and 9 bases from J, the junction contained 9 bases not matched to a gene. Germline V gene data show CDR1 as SGDLS and CDR2 as YYNGEE. The CDR3 sequence: CASSVDGTTGGEQFF. CDR3 DNA: TGTGCCAGCAGCGTAGACGGGACTACCGGTGGTGAGCAGTTCTTC.

As DNA, the CDR3 is TGTGCCAGCAGTTTATGGGACAGGGACTACGAGCAGTACTTC. Protein: CASSLWDRDYEQYF. V is TRBV28 and J is TRBJ2-7, with TRBD1 identical over 8 bases. The V segment lost 0 bases and the J segment 3 bases; nucleotides outside the gene matches: 1. The V gene's germline CDR1 is MDHEN and CDR2 SYDVKM. This CDR3 comprises 14 residues.

This rearrangement joins TRBV6-6 to TRBJ2-3; 8 bases line up with TRBD2. CDR1 MNHNY and CDR2 SVGAGI come from the germline V gene (reference sequence). The CDR3 length is 15 residues. The junction had 7 bases not matched to a gene; V was cut back by 2 bases and J by 6 bases. CDR3 sequence (DNA): TGTGCCAGCAGTTACCGGGCCGGGAGGGGTGATACGCAGTATTTT. This translates into CASSYRAGRGDTQYF.

This sequence joins TRBV4-3 and TRBJ2-3; TRBD1 might be the D (5 bases). CDR3 length equals 15 residues. From germline, CDR1 is LGHNA and CDR2 YSLEER. Trimming shortened V by 1 base and J by 4 bases, and 12 bases separated the two germline ends. CDR3 amino acids: CASSQGRGAPDTQYF. In nucleotides, the CDR3 is TGCGCCAGCAGCCAAGGACGTGGGGCCCCAGATACGCAGTATTTT.

The rearrangement joins TRBV6-1 to TRBJ2-3; D may correspond to TRBD1 or TRBD2 (5 bases each). V lost 8 bases, J lost 3 bases, and 15 bases lay in between. Germline V lookup: CDR1 MNHNS, CDR2 SASEGT. The CDR3 consists of 14 residues. This chain's CDR3 is CASSGRGRTDTQYF. As DNA, the CDR3 is TGTGCCAGCTCAGGGAGAGGGCGGACAGATACGCAGTATTTT.

V gene TRBV5-4 combines with J gene TRBJ1-3, with D perhaps matching TRBD1 (5 bases). CDR1 and CDR2 from the germline V gene are SGHNT and YYREEE (reference sequence). The germline V and J ends were trimmed by 10 bases and 9 bases, with 17 bases remaining between them. The CDR3 loop spans 12 amino acids. CDR3 amino acids: CAAQHLGGTIYF. CDR3 coding DNA: TGTGCCGCCCAACACCTCGGGGGCACCATATATTTT.

This chain's CDR3 is CASRYGWTAPRETQYF. The CDR3 DNA follows: TGTGCCAGCAGATACGGCTGGACAGCCCCGAGGGAGACCCAGTACTTC. This sequence joins TRBV6-5 and TRBJ2-5; weak D call: TRBD1 (6 bases). V lost 6 bases, J lost 5 bases, and 22 bases lay in between. CDR1 and CDR2 from the germline V gene are MNHEY and SVGAGI. This CDR3 comprises 16 residues.

This chain uses TRBV7-8 with TRBJ2-5; D remains ambiguous. The CDR3 has 11 amino acids. Germline CDR1 and CDR2: SGHVS and FQNEAQ. Deletions cut 3 bases from V and 5 bases from J, with 4 bases between. The CDR3 sequence: CASSFRETQYF. As DNA, the CDR3 is TGTGCCAGCAGCTTTAGGGAGACCCAGTACTTC.

This rearrangement joins TRBV30 to TRBJ1-4; D call uncertain. Germline V gene lookup returns CDR1 GTSNPN and CDR2 SVGIG (reference sequence). V was shortened by 0 bases and J by 0 bases, with 8 bases between the two germline ends. The CDR3 loop spans 15 amino acids. The CDR3 nucleotides are TGTGCCTGGAGTGTTTCGACACCAACTAATGAAAAACTGTTTTTT. It translates to CAWSVSTPTNEKLFF.

The V and J genes are TRBV4-1 and TRBJ2-7, with D perhaps matching TRBD1 (6 bases). This CDR3 comprises 15 residues. Germline V lookup: CDR1 MGHRA, CDR2 YSYEKL. The V end was cut by 9 bases, the J end by 0 bases, with 18 bases between. The CDR3 DNA is TGCGCCAGTAAAAAAGACAGGCGAAGCTCCTACGAGCAGTACTTC. Amino acids: CASKKDRRSSYEQYF.

This chain connects TRBV28 to TRBJ1-1; no definite D call. V lost 3 bases and J lost 3, with 11 bases in between. Germline V gene sequence: CDR1 MDHEN, CDR2 SYDVKM. CDR3 length: 14 amino acids. Here the CDR3 reads CASSFGRVDTEAFF. The CDR3 region has the DNA TGTGCCAGCAGTTTCGGGCGAGTTGACACTGAAGCTTTCTTT.

This sequence joins TRBV7-6 and TRBJ2-1; TRBD1 matches at 9 bases. The CDR3 sequence is 17 residues long. From germline, CDR1 is SGHVS and CDR2 FNYEAQ. The ends lost 6 bases at V and 1 base at J; junction bases unmatched: 10. The CDR3 DNA reads as TGTGCCAGCAGTTTCGGGACAGGGTGGATTTCCTACAATGAGCAGTTCTTC. Translated: CASSFGTGWISYNEQFF.

The chain links TRBV15 to TRBJ1-4, with D tentatively TRBD1 (5 bases). The V and J ends lost 0 bases and 8 bases respectively, with 10 bases between them. This CDR3 has 14 amino acids. Germline V gives CDR1 LNHNV, CDR2 YYDKDF (reference sequence). CDR3 coding DNA: TGTGCCACCAGCAGAGATGGGGGTGGGGAAAAACTGTTTTTT. Translating it yields CATSRDGGGEKLFF.

The chain uses TRBV11-3 and TRBJ2-7; 8 bases map to TRBD1. Germline loops: CDR1 SGHNT, CDR2 YENEEA. V lost 1 base to trimming and J lost 6 bases; unmatched junction nucleotides: 11. This CDR3 contains 16 residues. CDR3 coding DNA: TGTGCCAGCAGCTTAGGACCACCAGACAGGGGAGGCGAGCAGTACTTC. It specifies CASSLGPPDRGGEQYF.

About this clone: Other nucleotide sequences in the sample specify the same CDR3. The chain combines TRBV15 with TRBJ2-5; TRBD2 matches 12 bases. J gave up 2 bases and V 1 base, and 8 bases lay outside the gene matches. CDR1 is LNHNV, CDR2 YYDKDF, per germline (reference sequence). The CDR3 runs 18 residues. In nucleotides, the CDR3 is TGTGCCACCAGCAGAGGGGCCCGGCTAGCGGGAGGGCAAGAGACCCAGTACTTC. This encodes CATSRGARLAGGQETQYF.

The gene calls are TRBV5-1 and TRBJ2-7; TRBD2 matches at 15 bases. This CDR3 has 17 amino acids. Germline V gene lookup returns CDR1 SGHRS and CDR2 YFSETQ. The V and J ends lost 3 bases and 4 bases, in that order; junction bases with no gene match: 8. CDR3 residues: CASSSRTSGRAVYEQYF. CDR3 coding DNA: TGCGCCAGCAGCTCCCGGACTAGCGGGAGGGCCGTGTACGAGCAGTACTTC.

The DNA for the CDR3 is TGTGCCAGCAGCCCTACGTCCCGAAGACAAGAGACCCAGTACTTC. Its protein product is CASSPTSRRQETQYF. The chain combines TRBV7-2 with TRBJ2-5; D call uncertain. CDR3 length: 15 residues. Germline CDR1 is SGHTA and CDR2 is FQGNSA. V was pared by 5 bases and J by 2 bases, with 15 bases between.

The genes are TRBV20-1 and TRBJ2-3, with D hard to call. The germline V gene has CDR1 DFQATT and CDR2 SNEGSKA (reference sequence). The CDR3 covers 10 residues. V was trimmed by 0 bases and J by 6 bases, leaving 1 base between them. This chain's CDR3 is CSAREDTQYF. The CDR3 region has the DNA TGCAGTGCTAGAGAGGATACGCAGTATTTT.

This chain connects TRBV14 to TRBJ2-3; 14 bases are a match to TRBD2. The germline V gene has CDR1 SGHDN and CDR2 FVKESK. V lost 5 bases, J lost 2 bases, and 9 bases stayed unmatched. This CDR3 comprises 18 residues. The CDR3 DNA reads TGTGCCAGCAGCGGTCCGGGACTAGCGGGAGCCCTCACAGATACGCAGTATTTT. Its translation is CASSGPGLAGALTDTQYF.